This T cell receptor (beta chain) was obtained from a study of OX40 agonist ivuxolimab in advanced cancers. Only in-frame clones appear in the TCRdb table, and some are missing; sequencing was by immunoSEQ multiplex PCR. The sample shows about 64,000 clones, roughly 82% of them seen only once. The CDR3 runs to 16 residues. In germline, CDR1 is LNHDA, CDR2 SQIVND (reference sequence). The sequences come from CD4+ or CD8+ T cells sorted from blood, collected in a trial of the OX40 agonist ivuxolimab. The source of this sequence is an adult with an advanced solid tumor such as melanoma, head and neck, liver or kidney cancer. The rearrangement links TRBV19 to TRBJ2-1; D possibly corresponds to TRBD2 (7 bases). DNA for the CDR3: TGTGCGACATTACCCAACGGGGGGCCTGGTTACAATGAGCAGTTCTTC. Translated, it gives CATLPNGGPGYNEQFF.